What follows are 7 T cell receptor beta chains derived from one specimen sequenced in a study of cytomegalovirus exposure and HLA in healthy donors. PCR used 60 Vbeta primers and 13 Jbeta primers. This table comes from immunoSEQ multiplex PCR, and its TCRdb copy is limited to in-frame clones, with some not included. The repertoire holds some 130,000 clones, with roughly 83% as singletons. Source material: PBMCs. These receptors were taken from a man in his forties in good health and CMV-seronegative.

The rearrangement links TRBV4-1 to TRBJ2-1, with a possible D match to TRBD1 (6 bases). The V end was cut by 4 bases, the J end by 0 bases, with 13 bases between. Germline V gene sequence: CDR1 MGHRA, CDR2 YSYEKL. The CDR3 consists of 16 residues. The CDR3 loop reads CASSLGTLSSYNEQFF. The CDR3 DNA reads as TGCGCCAGCAGCCTAGGGACATTGAGCTCCTACAATGAGCAGTTCTTC.

For this clone: One end of the junction is discordant with germline, which a read error may explain. The rearrangement links TRBV10-3 to TRBJ1-2, with D perhaps TRBD1 (5 bases). Germline V gene data show CDR1 as ENHRY and CDR2 as SYGVKD. The CDR3 is 14 amino acids. The CDR3 nucleotides read TGTGCCATCAATGAGGGCCAGGGTCAGTATGGCTACACCTTC. Translation gives CAINEGQGQYGYTF.

The chain recombines TRBV2 with TRBJ1-1, with D maybe TRBD1 (6 bases). Deletions cut 7 bases from V and 1 base from J, with 16 bases between. The V gene's germline CDR1 is SNHLY and CDR2 FYNNEI. CDR3 length: 15 residues. The CDR3 DNA sequence: TGTGCCAGCACCCCACTCGGACAGCAGAACACTGAAGCTTTCTTT. As protein: CASTPLGQQNTEAFF.

This sequence joins TRBV19 and TRBJ2-1, with TRBD1 identical over 7 bases. The germline gives CDR1 LNHDA, CDR2 SQIVND (reference sequence). CDR3 length equals 15 residues. V gave up 1 base and J gave up 4 bases; unmatched junction bases: 4. CDR3 DNA: TGTGCCAGTAGTATAGGGGACAGTGATTACAATGAGCAGTTCTTC. Protein sequence: CASSIGDSDYNEQFF.

The chain uses TRBV7-9 and TRBJ1-1; perhaps TRBD1 as D (6 bases). Germline assignment: CDR1 SEHNR and CDR2 FQNEAQ (reference sequence). The CDR3 length is 17 residues. V lost 6 bases and J 2 bases, leaving 22 bases between the germline ends. CDR3 loop: CASSDWGGGNPNTEAFF. DNA of the CDR3: TGTGCCAGCAGTGACTGGGGAGGGGGAAACCCAAACACTGAAGCTTTCTTT.

This clone was picked up a small number of times. The rearrangement joins TRBV4-2 to TRBJ2-1; 7 nucleotides align to TRBD2. V gave up 1 base and J gave up 7 bases; unmatched junction bases: 4. Germline CDR1 reads LGHNA; CDR2 reads YNFKEQ. The CDR3 is 14 residues long. The CDR3 DNA reads TGTGCCAGCAGCCAAGCGGGAGCGGGGAATGAGCAGTTCTTC. Translation gives CASSQAGAGNEQFF.

This clone was found a few times. The J gene is TRBJ1-5, the V gene TRBV5-6; possible D gene TRBD1, 6 bases. This CDR3 has 14 residues. The germline gives CDR1 SGHDT, CDR2 YYEEEE. V lost 4 bases and J 5 bases, leaving 13 bases between the germline ends. The CDR3 DNA follows: TGTGCCAGCAGCGTAAAACAGGGTTATCAGCCCCAGCATTTT. Translating it yields CASSVKQGYQPQHF. The variable domain in full, with the rest retrieved from reference TRBV5-6 and TRBJ1-5, is DAGVTQSPTHLIKTRGQQVTLRCSPKSGHDTVSWYQQALGQGPQFIFQYYEEEERQRGNFPDRFSGHQFPNYSSELNVNALLLGDSALYLCASSVKQGYQPQHFGDGTRLSIL.